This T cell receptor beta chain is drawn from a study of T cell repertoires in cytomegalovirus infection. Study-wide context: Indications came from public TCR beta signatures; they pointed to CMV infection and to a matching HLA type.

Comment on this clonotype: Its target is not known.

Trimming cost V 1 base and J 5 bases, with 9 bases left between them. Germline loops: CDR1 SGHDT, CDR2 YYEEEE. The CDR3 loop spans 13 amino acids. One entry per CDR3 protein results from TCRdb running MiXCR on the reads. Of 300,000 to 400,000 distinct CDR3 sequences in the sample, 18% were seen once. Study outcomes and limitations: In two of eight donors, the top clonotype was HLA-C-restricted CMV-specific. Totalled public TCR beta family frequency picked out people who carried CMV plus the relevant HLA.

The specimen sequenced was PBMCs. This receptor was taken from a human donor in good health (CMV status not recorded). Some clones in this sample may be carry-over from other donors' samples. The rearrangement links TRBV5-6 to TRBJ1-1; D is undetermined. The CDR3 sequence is CASSLYTGTEAFF. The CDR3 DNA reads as TGTGCCAGCAGCTTGTATACGGGGACTGAAGCTTTCTTT.